These T cell receptor beta chains were read from a single sample in a study of shared clonotypes between healthy human individuals. TCRdb keeps only in-frame clones here, not all; method: immunoSEQ multiplex PCR. Seen here are some 580,000 clones, about 97% observed once, and the top ten hold approximately 0.057%. The sample taken for sequencing was naive CD4+ T cells sorted from blood. These TCRs come from a woman between 25 and 40 years old in good health. Both conserved end residues are part of each CDR3. Fields, in order: J gene, V gene, D gene, clone size, CDR3 DNA, CDR3 protein. A D gene is named only where the DNA matches it firmly. Clone size, where shown, is once, few, many, or a class for clones that have expanded.

j_call: TRBJ2-7
v_call: TRBV7-9
d_call: -
clone_size: once
cdr3_nt: TGTGCCAGCAGCTTAACCCGGAGGGCGTCGGAGCAGTACTTC
cdr3_aa: CASSLTRRASEQYF

j_call: TRBJ2-1
v_call: TRBV19
d_call: TRBD2
clone_size: -
cdr3_nt: TGTGCCAGTAGTATAAAGCGGGAGAATAATGAGCAGTTCTTC
cdr3_aa: CASSIKRENNEQFF

j_call: TRBJ1-4
v_call: TRBV5-5
d_call: -
clone_size: -
cdr3_nt: TGTGCCAGCAGCTTGGGTCCAGGGTGGAATGAAAAACTGTTTTTT
cdr3_aa: CASSLGPGWNEKLFF

j_call: TRBJ1-1
v_call: TRBV18
d_call: -
clone_size: -
cdr3_nt: TGTGCCAGCTCACCAAGACAGCCTAACACTGAAGCTTTCTTT
cdr3_aa: CASSPRQPNTEAFF

j_call: TRBJ1-5
v_call: TRBV6-6
d_call: -
clone_size: -
cdr3_nt: TGTGCCAGCAGTTACTCTCATGACAGGCTTAATCAGCCCCAGCATTTT
cdr3_aa: CASSYSHDRLNQPQHF

j_call: TRBJ2-1
v_call: TRBV28
d_call: TRBD1
clone_size: -
cdr3_nt: TGTGCCAGCAGTGGGGACAGGGGGAGTTACAATGAGCAGTTCTTC
cdr3_aa: CASSGDRGSYNEQFF

j_call: TRBJ2-7
v_call: TRBV10-3
d_call: -
clone_size: -
cdr3_nt: TGTGCCATCAGTACAGGGTCCTCCTACGAGCAGTACTTC
cdr3_aa: CAISTGSSYEQYF

j_call: TRBJ1-1
v_call: TRBV19
d_call: -
clone_size: once
cdr3_nt: TGTGCCAGTAGTATTCAGGCTGAAGCTTTCTTT
cdr3_aa: CASSIQAEAFF

j_call: TRBJ2-1
v_call: TRBV6-5
d_call: TRBD2
clone_size: -
cdr3_nt: TGTGCCAGCACCGGGACTAGAAACAATGAGCAGTTCTTC
cdr3_aa: CASTGTRNNEQFF

j_call: TRBJ2-5
v_call: TRBV10-3
d_call: TRBD1
clone_size: -
cdr3_nt: TGTGCCATCAGCGACAGGGCCGGAGAGACCCAGTACTTC
cdr3_aa: CAISDRAGETQYF

j_call: TRBJ1-3
v_call: TRBV6-5
d_call: -
clone_size: -
cdr3_nt: TGTGCCAGCAGTAGAAGTTTCGGGAACACCATATATTTT
cdr3_aa: CASSRSFGNTIYF

j_call: TRBJ2-5
v_call: TRBV12-5
d_call: -
clone_size: -
cdr3_nt: TGTGCTAGTGGTTTGGAAGAGACCCAGTACTTC
cdr3_aa: CASGLEETQYF

j_call: TRBJ1-2
v_call: TRBV30
d_call: -
clone_size: -
cdr3_nt: -
cdr3_aa: CAWSVLLYYGYTF

j_call: TRBJ2-2
v_call: TRBV28
d_call: -
clone_size: -
cdr3_nt: TGTGCCAGCATGGCGCCCGGGGAGCTGTTTTTT
cdr3_aa: CASMAPGELFF

j_call: TRBJ1-1
v_call: TRBV19
d_call: TRBD1
clone_size: -
cdr3_nt: TGTGCCAGTACACCGGGACAGGGCCACACTGAAGCTTTCTTT
cdr3_aa: CASTPGQGHTEAFF

j_call: TRBJ2-3
v_call: TRBV6-1
d_call: TRBD2
clone_size: -
cdr3_nt: TGTGCCAGCAGTGTTGGGGGGGACACAGATACGCAGTATTTT
cdr3_aa: CASSVGGDTDTQYF

j_call: TRBJ2-1
v_call: TRBV10-1
d_call: -
clone_size: -
cdr3_nt: TGCGCCAGCAGTGAGTCGGTCCGGGCCGCCTACAATGAGCAGTTCTTC
cdr3_aa: CASSESVRAAYNEQFF

j_call: TRBJ2-3
v_call: TRBV5-1
d_call: TRBD2
clone_size: once
cdr3_nt: TGCGCCAGCAGCCTCAAGACTAGCGGTCTCCAGGGAGCAGATACGCAGTATTTT
cdr3_aa: CASSLKTSGLQGADTQYF

j_call: TRBJ1-5
v_call: TRBV4-1
d_call: -
clone_size: few
cdr3_nt: TGCGCCAGCAGCCAAGATTTAGGGAATCAGCCCCAGCATTTT
cdr3_aa: CASSQDLGNQPQHF

j_call: TRBJ2-5
v_call: TRBV7-9
d_call: -
clone_size: -
cdr3_nt: TGTGCCAGCAGCTTACCGATCAAGAGGGGGGGAGAGACCCAGTACTTC
cdr3_aa: CASSLPIKRGGETQYF

j_call: TRBJ2-7
v_call: TRBV27
d_call: TRBD1
clone_size: -
cdr3_nt: TGTGCCAGCACCTCCCTATGGGACAGAACCTACGAGCAGTACTTC
cdr3_aa: CASTSLWDRTYEQYF

j_call: TRBJ2-3
v_call: TRBV28
d_call: -
clone_size: -
cdr3_nt: TGTGCCAGCAGTTCTGGCGGGGCGATAGATACGCAGTATTTT
cdr3_aa: CASSSGGAIDTQYF

j_call: TRBJ2-7
v_call: TRBV6-5
d_call: -
clone_size: -
cdr3_nt: TGTGCCAGCAGTAGCAGGGGGGAAGCCTACGAGCAGTACTTC
cdr3_aa: CASSSRGEAYEQYF

j_call: TRBJ2-3
v_call: TRBV10-3
d_call: TRBD2
clone_size: -
cdr3_nt: TGTGCCAGCTTAGCGGGAGTTGCAGATACGCAGTATTTT
cdr3_aa: CASLAGVADTQYF

j_call: TRBJ1-4
v_call: TRBV29-1
d_call: TRBD1
clone_size: once
cdr3_nt: TGCAGCGGGACGTACAGGGGTTCGAATGAAAAACTGTTTTTT
cdr3_aa: CSGTYRGSNEKLFF

j_call: TRBJ1-1
v_call: TRBV14
d_call: -
clone_size: -
cdr3_nt: TGTGCCAGCAGCCGAAATGCGGGCCCCAGGGACACTGAAGCTTTCTTT
cdr3_aa: CASSRNAGPRDTEAFF

j_call: TRBJ1-5
v_call: TRBV6-1
d_call: TRBD1
clone_size: -
cdr3_nt: TGTGCCAGCAGTGAGTTGGACAGGAGGCAGCCCCAGCATTTT
cdr3_aa: CASSELDRRQPQHF

j_call: TRBJ2-3
v_call: TRBV9
d_call: -
clone_size: once
cdr3_nt: TGTGCCAGCAGCGTAGCGGTCGAAGGGAGCGCCACAGATACGCAGTATTTT
cdr3_aa: CASSVAVEGSATDTQYF

j_call: TRBJ2-7
v_call: TRBV6-6
d_call: -
clone_size: -
cdr3_nt: TGTGCCAGCAGTTACTCGGACCTCCTCAACGAGCAGTACTTC
cdr3_aa: CASSYSDLLNEQYF

j_call: TRBJ2-6
v_call: TRBV6-1
d_call: -
clone_size: -
cdr3_nt: TGTGCCAGCAGACGAGAATCTGGGGCCAACGTCCTGACTTTC
cdr3_aa: CASRRESGANVLTF

j_call: TRBJ2-3
v_call: TRBV19
d_call: TRBD2
clone_size: -
cdr3_nt: TGTGCCAGTGTCGGGAGGGCCGCTAGCACAGATACGCAGTATTTT
cdr3_aa: CASVGRAASTDTQYF

j_call: TRBJ2-1
v_call: TRBV5-6
d_call: -
clone_size: -
cdr3_nt: TGTGCCAGCAGCTCGGGGCCCCAGCGCGATGAGCAGTTCTTC
cdr3_aa: CASSSGPQRDEQFF

j_call: TRBJ2-2
v_call: TRBV19
d_call: -
clone_size: -
cdr3_nt: TGTGCCAGTAGTACTGGACGCGTCCCGGCCGGGGAGCTGTTTTTT
cdr3_aa: CASSTGRVPAGELFF

j_call: TRBJ1-3
v_call: TRBV6-1
d_call: TRBD1
clone_size: -
cdr3_nt: TGTGCCAGCAGTGAAAGAGGGGGACAGGGCAGCTCTGGAAACACCATATATTTT
cdr3_aa: CASSERGGQGSSGNTIYF

j_call: TRBJ2-1
v_call: TRBV5-4
d_call: -
clone_size: -
cdr3_nt: TGTGCCAGCAGCTGGGACCACAATGAGCAGTTCTTC
cdr3_aa: CASSWDHNEQFF

j_call: TRBJ1-2
v_call: TRBV15
d_call: -
clone_size: -
cdr3_nt: TGTGCCACCAGCCGATCAGGAACCTATGGCTACACCTTC
cdr3_aa: CATSRSGTYGYTF

j_call: TRBJ2-2
v_call: TRBV4-1
d_call: TRBD2
clone_size: -
cdr3_nt: TGCGCCAGCAGCCTCCAGGTAACTAGCGGATACACCGGGGAGCTGTTTTTT
cdr3_aa: CASSLQVTSGYTGELFF

j_call: TRBJ1-1
v_call: TRBV14
d_call: -
clone_size: -
cdr3_nt: TGTGCCAGCAGCCAAGAATGGGTGTCCGGACTGAACACTGAAGCTTTCTTT
cdr3_aa: CASSQEWVSGLNTEAFF

j_call: TRBJ1-1
v_call: TRBV28
d_call: -
clone_size: -
cdr3_nt: TGTGCCAGCAGTTCACTCCCACGACGCGGTGGAGCTTTCTTT
cdr3_aa: CASSSLPRRGGAFF

j_call: TRBJ2-7
v_call: TRBV20-1
d_call: -
clone_size: -
cdr3_nt: TGCAGTGCTTCGATGCTCTACGAGCAGTACTTC
cdr3_aa: CSASMLYEQYF

j_call: TRBJ2-3
v_call: TRBV5-1
d_call: -
clone_size: -
cdr3_nt: TGCGCCAGCAGCTTGGGTAGCCCAGATACGCAGTATTTT
cdr3_aa: CASSLGSPDTQYF

j_call: TRBJ2-7
v_call: TRBV27
d_call: TRBD1
clone_size: -
cdr3_nt: TGTGCCAGCAGTTCCCAATTAGGGACAGGGAGACACGAGCAGTACTTC
cdr3_aa: CASSSQLGTGRHEQYF

j_call: TRBJ1-5
v_call: TRBV6-5
d_call: -
clone_size: -
cdr3_nt: TGTGCCAGCAGTTCCCGAGTCCAGAATCAGCCCCAGCATTTT
cdr3_aa: CASSSRVQNQPQHF

j_call: TRBJ1-5
v_call: TRBV28
d_call: -
clone_size: -
cdr3_nt: TGTGCCAGCAGAAGAGATCAGCCCCAGCATTTT
cdr3_aa: CASRRDQPQHF

j_call: TRBJ1-5
v_call: TRBV28
d_call: -
clone_size: -
cdr3_nt: TGTGCCAGCAGTTTAGGCACAGGGAATCTATTCAATCAGCCCCAGCATTTT
cdr3_aa: CASSLGTGNLFNQPQHF

j_call: TRBJ2-5
v_call: TRBV6-5
d_call: TRBD2
clone_size: -
cdr3_nt: TGTGCCAGCAGTCTTAGCGGGAGAACGTTAGAGACCCAGTACTTC
cdr3_aa: CASSLSGRTLETQYF

j_call: TRBJ2-7
v_call: TRBV5-4
d_call: -
clone_size: -
cdr3_nt: TGTGCCAGCAGCTTGTGGTTGGGCCGGCGGTCAGGTAACGAGCAGTACTTC
cdr3_aa: CASSLWLGRRSGNEQYF

j_call: TRBJ1-1
v_call: TRBV6-5
d_call: -
clone_size: -
cdr3_nt: TGTGCCAGCAGTTACGGCAGAATGAACACTGAAGCTTTCTTT
cdr3_aa: CASSYGRMNTEAFF

j_call: TRBJ1-1
v_call: TRBV9
d_call: TRBD1
clone_size: -
cdr3_nt: TGTGCCAGCAGGTATCTGACAGGGTTCACTGAAGCTTTCTTT
cdr3_aa: CASRYLTGFTEAFF

j_call: TRBJ2-5
v_call: TRBV10-3
d_call: TRBD1
clone_size: -
cdr3_nt: TGTGCCATCAGTGAGTCCAGACAGGGGCGGAGGGGTTTGGGAGAGACCCAGTACTTC
cdr3_aa: CAISESRQGRRGLGETQYF

j_call: TRBJ2-2
v_call: TRBV30
d_call: -
clone_size: -
cdr3_nt: TGTGCCTGGAGACCCTTCGGGGAGCTGTTTTTT
cdr3_aa: CAWRPFGELFF

j_call: TRBJ2-7
v_call: TRBV15
d_call: TRBD1
clone_size: -
cdr3_nt: TGTGCCACCAGCAGAGCCTCGACAGGGAGCCACGAGCAGTACTTC
cdr3_aa: CATSRASTGSHEQYF